This T cell receptor (beta chain) was profiled in a study of CD8+ T cells in alopecia areata (dated by TCRdb to the late 2010s). In the study overall: Treated patients were enrolled in an open-label pilot trial of oral tofacitinib, 5 to 10 mg twice daily, for moderate-to-severe alopecia areata. Patients received tofacitinib for 6 to 18 months and were then followed off drug for 6 months to check for delayed response and recurrence. The study used high-throughput TCRbeta sequencing to examine T cell clonal expansion in alopecia areata, in both the C3H/HeJ mouse model and human patients. In humans, TCRbeta sequencing was performed on scalp tissue and on sorted CD4+ and CD8+ peripheral blood T cells from healthy controls and from patients with patchy or totalis/universalis alopecia areata. Biopsies were taken from tofacitinib-treated patients at baseline and at 4 and 24 weeks of treatment, and a later scalp biopsy was taken in several of the tofacitinib-treated patients. Scalp clonality was compared across normal scalp (n=4), patchy alopecia areata scalp (n=8), and alopecia totalis/universalis scalp (n=8). RNA was obtained with the PAXgene miRNA kit for fixed scalp, the miRNeasy kit for PBMCs, and the RNeasy kit for mouse skin. Amplification of TCRbeta CDR3 regions was done by immunoSEQ multiplex PCR using 35 Vbeta forward primers and 13 Jbeta reverse primers.

The full study reports these points: Unlike mouse skin, where gammadelta T cells dominate, normal human skin contains resident alphabeta T cells that get sequenced too, which complicates analysis of the scalp TCR repertoire. Compared with normal scalp, lesional scalp had higher clonality and more expanded CD8+ clones, particularly in alopecia totalis/universalis, a pattern that suggests antigenic drive. Shared TCR sequences between patients were less evident than in mice, which may be partly attributable to HLA diversity in the patient population.

As concerns this clone: Its binding antigen is unknown. Base quality data are lacking; no much larger clone is found one base away.

The library was produced with the immunoSEQ multiplex PCR assay. RNA was extracted from all samples and reverse transcribed into cDNA, which served as template for TCR sequencing. First-strand cDNA was synthesized using SuperScript III with a 2:1 mix of oligo-dT and random hexamers. A synthetic immune receptor repertoire was used to gauge amplification bias, and whatever bias remained was removed computationally. The authors processed their data as follows. Raw reads were preprocessed for error removal, and CDR3 was defined according to IMGT conventions as running from the conserved cysteine to phenylalanine. Clonality was computed by normalizing Shannon entropy by log2 of the number of productive unique TCRs and subtracting the result from 1. Whether scalp clones were CD4 or CD8 was inferred by matching scalp TCRbeta sequences against CD4 and CD8 repertoires sorted from blood. The source is immuneACCESS, and TCRdb retained only in-frame sequences with V and J called. Part of the clones is not carried over; for the studies checked, unresolved V genes explain less than half of this, and the remainder is unexplained. V and J calls and clone size are as listed in that table; D and trimming were resolved from the DNA. This sample lists about 56,000 clones; almost 97% were detected once. In total, the top ten clones hold around a quarter of the sample.

What the time point label conveys for this sample: baseline before oral tofacitinib. Peripheral blood and lesional scalp punch biopsies were obtained from patients with alopecia areata. PBMCs were isolated by density centrifugation and stained for CD3, CD4 and CD8, after which CD4+ and CD8+ T cells were sorted on a FACSAria. CDR1 and CDR2 are read off the germline V gene (reference sequence) as MNHEY and SMNVEV. Deletion took 3 bases off V and 1 base off J, with a span of 13 bases between the germline ends. Taken from cysteine to phenylalanine, the CDR3 has 16 residues. Only CDR3 DNA is held: 48 bases, read in frame from base 1.

The chain links TRBV27 with TRBJ2-4; the D gene is perhaps TRBD1, from 5 matching bases. The TCR originated in a human donor with alopecia areata. Here the sequenced sample was CD8+ T cells sorted from blood, taken at week 0. The nucleotides read TGTGCCAGCAGTTTGACAGCTGAAGTGGCCAAAAACATTCAGTACTTC. Protein translation: CASSLTAEVAKNIQYF.